These 23 T cell receptor beta chains were all obtained from the same sample, sequenced in a study of cytomegalovirus exposure and HLA in healthy donors. It was with 60 Vbeta and 13 Jbeta primers that the PCR ran. The protocol was immunoSEQ multiplex PCR, while the TCRdb copy is restricted to in-frame clones and leaves out a portion. The sample has some 120,000 clones, about four fifths seen once. Input material: PBMCs. These receptors were obtained from a young woman in good health and CMV-seronegative.

This clone was picked up one time. The chain combines TRBV2 with TRBJ2-7; D may be TRBD1 (5 bases). V lost 3 bases and J 4 bases, leaving 10 bases between the germline ends. This CDR3 spans 13 amino acids. The germline CDR1 and CDR2 sequences are SNHLY and FYNNEI. CDR3 protein: CASSDPDSYEQYF. The CDR3 DNA reads as TGTGCCAGCAGTGACCCCGACAGTTACGAGCAGTACTTC.

This clone appeared a few times. The chain carries TRBV6-6 and TRBJ1-4; tentative D call: TRBD1 (6 bases). V lost 2 bases and J lost 7, with 14 bases in between. The germline gives CDR1 MNHNY, CDR2 SVGAGI (reference sequence). The CDR3 has 15 amino acids. CDR3 nucleotide sequence: TGTGCCAGCAGTTACGTCAGGGGTATCGGTGAAAAACTGTTTTTT. Translation gives CASSYVRGIGEKLFF.

Written as DNA, the CDR3 is TGTGCCACCTCGGGACAGGGGAACACTGAAGCTTTCTTT. It encodes CATSGQGNTEAFF. The V call is TRBV10-3, the J call TRBJ1-1; TRBD1 agrees at 9 bases. Looked up from germline, CDR1 is ENHRY and CDR2 is SYGVKD. With V trimmed by 10 bases and J by 1 base, 4 bases remained unmatched. CDR3 length: 13 amino acids.

The rearrangement joins TRBV7-3 to TRBJ2-4, with TRBD1 matching over 11 bases. With V trimmed by 4 bases and J by 3 bases, 8 bases remained unmatched. Germline V gene sequence: CDR1 SGHTA, CDR2 FQGTGA. The CDR3 covers 17 residues. The CDR3 loop is CASSSPIGTGGKNIQYF. Written as DNA, the CDR3 is TGTGCCAGCAGCTCCCCCATAGGGACAGGGGGCAAAAACATTCAGTACTTC. Combining the CDR3 with reference TRBV7-3 and TRBJ2-4 gives the whole variable domain GAGVSQTPSNKVTEKGKYVELRCDPISGHTALYWYRQSLGQGPEFLIYFQGTGAADDSGLPNDRFFAVRPEGSVSTLKIQRTERGDSAVYLCASSSPIGTGGKNIQYFGAGTRLSVL.

This clone was detected a few times. The chain recombines TRBV25-1 with TRBJ2-7; a weak D match, TRBD1 (7 bases). Germline V CDR1 and CDR2: MGHDK, SYGVNS. The CDR3 contains 13 residues. V was pared by 8 bases and J by 0 bases, with 11 bases between. The CDR3 DNA is TGTGCCAGCGCGGGACAGAGCTCCTACGAGCAGTACTTC. It encodes CASAGQSSYEQYF.

The chain carries TRBV7-9 and TRBJ1-3; 9 bases are a match to TRBD1. The germline CDR1 and CDR2 sequences are SEHNR and FQNEAQ (reference sequence). V was clipped by 5 bases and J by 7 bases; unmatched bases: 3. The CDR3 loop spans 13 amino acids. CDR3 amino acids: CASSRGQGNTIYF. The CDR3 coding sequence is TGTGCCAGCAGCCGGGGACAGGGCAACACCATATATTTT.

The chain links TRBV7-2 to TRBJ2-7, with D perhaps matching TRBD1 (6 bases). The CDR3 covers 15 residues. The V gene lost 1 base and the J gene lost 1 base, with 11 bases spanning the gap. Germline V gene data show CDR1 as SGHTA and CDR2 as FQGNSA. The CDR3 sequence: CASSLGGDTSYEQYF. CDR3 DNA sequence: TGTGCCAGCAGCTTAGGAGGGGACACGTCCTACGAGCAGTACTTC.

The V gene is TRBV7-8, the J gene TRBJ2-1; 13 positions agree with TRBD2. Germline assignment: CDR1 SGHVS and CDR2 FQNEAQ. The CDR3 contains 15 residues. Unmatched junction bases numbered 4, after V lost 4 bases and J lost 7 bases. CDR3 nucleotide sequence: TGTGCCAGCAGCTACACTAGCGGGGGGGCGAATGAGCAGTTCTTC. Translation: CASSYTSGGANEQFF. The whole variable domain, filled in from reference TRBV7-8 and TRBJ2-1, reads GAGVSQSPRYKVAKRGQDVALRCDPISGHVSLFWYQQALGQGPEFLTYFQNEAQLDKSGLPSDRFFAERPEGSVSTLKIQRTQQEDSAVYLCASSYTSGGANEQFFGPGTRLTVL.

This clone was seen a few times. The chain joins TRBV2 to TRBJ1-4; D uncertain. Between the trimmed V and J ends, which lost 3 bases and 8 bases, there was a span of 22 bases. CDR1 and CDR2 (germline): SNHLY, FYNNEI. The CDR3 sequence is 17 residues long. CDR3 protein: CASSEWGVRNGNEKLFF. In nucleotides, the CDR3 is TGTGCCAGCAGTGAGTGGGGAGTCAGGAACGGCAACGAAAAACTGTTTTTT.

This rearrangement joins TRBV2 to TRBJ1-5; 8 bases match TRBD1. V shed 7 bases, J shed 3 bases, and the junction held 5 bases outside the gene matches. Germline assignment: CDR1 SNHLY and CDR2 FYNNEI. This CDR3 comprises 14 residues. This chain's CDR3 is CASKRDRNNQPQHF. Here the CDR3 DNA reads TGTGCCAGCAAAAGGGACAGGAACAATCAGCCCCAGCATTTT.

The chain couples TRBV6-6 to TRBJ2-7; 10 bases agree with TRBD1. The germline V gene encodes CDR1 MNHNY and CDR2 SVGAGI (reference sequence). This CDR3 is 14 amino acids long. Germline trimming cut 9 bases from V and 0 bases from J; bases unmatched to any gene: 5. The CDR3 bases are TGTGCCAGTAGGACAGGGGGGAGCTCCTACGAGCAGTACTTC. Translating gives CASRTGGSSYEQYF.

The J gene is TRBJ2-7, the V gene TRBV5-1, with a weak D call TRBD1 (5 bases). Trimming took 4 bases from V and 1 from J, leaving 9 bases between them. CDR1 and CDR2 from the germline V gene are SGHRS and YFSETQ. The CDR3 contains 13 residues. CDR3 DNA: TGCGCCAGCAGCGGAACAGGTTCCTACGAGCAGTACTTC. Residues: CASSGTGSYEQYF.

A few counts support this clone. This sequence joins TRBV6-6 and TRBJ2-7, with a weak D call TRBD2 (5 bases). The CDR3 sequence is 13 residues long. The germline V gene encodes CDR1 MNHNY and CDR2 SVGAGI (reference sequence). V was clipped by 7 bases and J by 0 bases, with 10 bases between them. CDR3 in DNA: TGTGCCAGCACGGGAATCAGCTCCTACGAGCAGTACTTC. Translation: CASTGISSYEQYF.

This chain joins TRBV5-6 and TRBJ1-2; D gene ambiguous. V lost 0 bases to trimming and J lost 2 bases, with 11 bases between them. The CDR3 has 15 amino acids. The V gene's germline CDR1 is SGHDT and CDR2 YYEEEE. Here the CDR3 DNA reads TGTGCCAGCAGCTTGGTGCCGGGAGCCAACTATGGCTACACCTTC. It codes for CASSLVPGANYGYTF. Looking up the rest from reference TRBV5-6 and TRBJ1-2 gives the full variable domain: DAGVTQSPTHLIKTRGQQVTLRCSPKSGHDTVSWYQQALGQGPQFIFQYYEEEERQRGNFPDRFSGHQFPNYSSELNVNALLLGDSALYLCASSLVPGANYGYTFGSGTRLTVV.

This chain uses TRBV11-2 with TRBJ1-1; 7 bases are shared with TRBD1. The V gene's germline CDR1 is SGHAT and CDR2 FQNNGV. The CDR3 runs 13 residues. V shed 6 bases, J shed 5 bases, and the junction held 6 bases outside the gene matches. The CDR3 DNA follows: TGTGCCAGCAGGCGACAGGGCAGTACTGAAGCTTTCTTT. Encoded protein: CASRRQGSTEAFF.

The rearrangement links TRBV15 to TRBJ2-5; D is uncertain. The CDR3 sequence is 14 residues long. Per the germline V gene, CDR1 is LNHNV and CDR2 is YYDKDF (reference sequence). With 0 bases removed from V and 4 bases from J, the gap between germline ends came to 9 bases. Written as DNA, the CDR3 is TGTGCCACCAGCAGAGATTCGAGTTCAGAGACCCAGTACTTC. Its translation is CATSRDSSSETQYF.

The chain recombines TRBV27 with TRBJ1-6, with D tentatively TRBD1 (5 bases). Trimming cost V 7 bases and J 8 bases, with 21 bases left between them. This CDR3 region has 16 residues. The V gene's germline CDR1 is MNHEY and CDR2 SMNVEV (reference sequence). Here the CDR3 DNA reads TGTGCCAGCACCCAACTCAGGGCCCCAGGAGATTCACCCCTCCACTTT. It is translated as CASTQLRAPGDSPLHF.

In regard to this clone: Because the CDR3's place on the DNA is in doubt, the DNA is left out and the CDR3 is given as listed by TCRdb. This chain uses TRBV6-5 with TRBJ1-2; the table's D call TRBD1 went unverified against the DNA. The CDR3 is made up of 14 amino acids, end residues included. Per the germline V gene, CDR1 is MNHEY and CDR2 is SVGAGI. The CDR3 region is CASSYMFGTGAPTF.

This rearrangement joins TRBV14 to TRBJ1-1; TRBD1 might be the D (5 bases). Trimming cost V 3 bases and J 5 bases, with 19 bases left between them. There are 16 residues in the CDR3. Per germline, CDR1 SGHDN and CDR2 FVKESK. The chain's CDR3 is CASSHPNQGFRTEAFF. The CDR3 DNA reads as TGTGCCAGCAGCCACCCTAACCAGGGATTTCGGACTGAAGCTTTCTTT. Together with reference TRBV14 and TRBJ1-1, the CDR3 gives the full variable domain: EAGVTQFPSHSVIEKGQTVTLRCDPISGHDNLYWYRRVMGKEIKFLLHFVKESKQDESGMPNNRFLAERTGGTYSTLKVQPAELEDSGVYFCASSHPNQGFRTEAFFGQGTRLTVV.

Only a few counts were recorded for this clone. This same CDR3 is encoded by further DNA sequences in the sample. The chain recombines TRBV6-5 with TRBJ1-1; maybe TRBD1 (5 bases). Germline V gene lookup returns CDR1 MNHEY and CDR2 SVGAGI. Trimming removed 0 bases from V and 4 bases from J, with 12 bases in between. This CDR3 region has 15 residues. The CDR3: CASSYSQGWGTEAFF. The DNA for the CDR3 is TGTGCCAGCAGTTACTCCCAGGGTTGGGGCACTGAAGCTTTCTTT.

The chain uses TRBV28 and TRBJ1-4; 9 nucleotides line up with TRBD1. The CDR3 runs to 18 residues. The ends lost 4 bases at V and 0 bases at J; junction bases unmatched: 9. The V gene's germline CDR1 is MDHEN and CDR2 SYDVKM. This CDR3 is CASSSGGTGLATNEKLFF. The CDR3 bases are TGTGCCAGCAGTTCTGGGGGGACAGGGCTTGCAACTAATGAAAAACTGTTTTTT.

The chain uses TRBV13 and TRBJ2-5; 9 nucleotides align to TRBD1. Germline CDR1 PRHDT, CDR2 FYEKMQ (reference sequence). Trimming removed 6 bases from V and 5 bases from J; junction bases left unmatched: 10. The CDR3 spans 15 residues. The CDR3 sequence is CASSSPTGGWETQYF. CDR3 coding DNA: TGTGCCAGCAGTTCACCCACAGGGGGCTGGGAGACCCAGTACTTC. Complete variable domain (other parts from reference TRBV13 and TRBJ2-5): AAGVIQSPRHLIKEKRETATLKCYPIPRHDTVYWYQQGPGQDPQFLISFYEKMQSDKGSIPDRFSAQQFSDYHSELNMSSLELGDSALYFCASSSPTGGWETQYFGPGTRLLVL.

The chain recombines TRBV7-9 with TRBJ1-2; tentative D call: TRBD1 (6 bases). V dropped 3 bases and J dropped 6 bases, with 17 bases sitting between them. Germline-derived CDR1 and CDR2 are SEHNR and FQNEAQ (reference sequence). The CDR3 spans 15 residues. CDR3 protein: CASSLIQGRMDGYTF. The CDR3 DNA reads as TGTGCCAGCAGCTTGATACAGGGAAGAATGGATGGCTACACCTTC.